This TCR beta chain was sequenced in a study of T cells expressing NK-cell markers. Study at large: Sequencing of TCR beta repertoires drew on sorted CD3+CD56+NKG2C+, CD3+CD56+NKG2C- and CD3+CD56-NKG2C+ T cells. The study sequenced eight donors, seven HCMV-seropositive and one seronegative.

Germline V gene lookup returns CDR1 KGHSH and CDR2 LQKENI. The CDR3 sequence is 15 residues long. Study-wide results and caveats: In several donors, these clonotypes also led the CD3+CD56-NKG2C+ fraction. Expanded clones of NKG2C+ T cells had an unclear HCMV specificity.

TCRdb re-called the 5' RACE reads and catalogs CDR3 proteins one per entry, DNA excluded. This specimen shows fewer than 550,000 distinct CDR3 sequences; the ten leading clones hold about 1.5%. In regard to this clonotype: Its antigen is not known.

The clonotype was recovered from a woman in her fifties or sixties in good health. V and J are TRBV18 and TRBJ1-1. Sequenced input: blood T cells: a sorted CD56 or NKG2C T cell subset, CD4+ or CD8+ T cells, or bulk PBMC T cells (not recorded which). CDR3 in amino acids: CASSPDAERNTEAFF. Full variable domain (rest looked up from reference TRBV18 and TRBJ1-1): NAGVMQNPRHLVRRRGQEARLRCSPMKGHSHVYWYRQLPEEGLKFMVYLQKENIIDESGMPKERFSAEFPKEGPSILRIQQVVRGDSAAYFCASSPDAERNTEAFFGQGTRLTVV.